This T cell receptor (beta chain) stems from a study of immune cell composition in non-small cell lung cancer. General study findings and limits: Tumour-associated clones >0.5% occurred in about a third of adenocarcinomas, less than 80% of squamous.

Some clones are missing from TCRdb's copy, which holds only in-frame ones; the method was immunoSEQ multiplex PCR. The sample contains around 1,600 clones, 75% to 85% of which appear only once. J lost 4 bases, V lost 4 bases, and 15 bases had no gene match. The CDR3 spans 19 residues. Germline CDR1 and CDR2: SGHDT and YYEEEE. DNA was extracted from unsorted cell suspensions stored frozen. Comment on this clone: Its antigen is not known.

Material: lung tumor tissue. The chain employs TRBV5-6 and TRBJ2-3; 13 nucleotides line up with TRBD2. This sequence was found in a human donor with non-small cell lung cancer. The CDR3 is CASSRRRTSGRLRPDTQYF. CDR3 in DNA: TGTGCCAGCAGCCGACGCCGGACTAGCGGGAGATTGAGGCCAGATACGCAGTATTTT.